The 10 T cell receptor beta chains given below trace back to one sample, sequenced in a study of PD-1 blockade in mismatch repair-deficient tumors. Clones were read by immunoSEQ multiplex PCR, and TCRdb kept only the in-frame ones, dropping some. The top ten clones hold about 15% of a sample with tens of thousands of clones, around 89% of them seen once. The sample was peripheral blood, taken 52 weeks after starting pembrolizumab. These receptors all stem from an adult with mismatch repair-deficient cancer.

The chain joins TRBV6-5 to TRBJ2-7; 11 bases are shared with TRBD1. The V gene end was trimmed by 5 bases and the J gene end by 6 bases; junction bases not matched to a gene: 6. Per the germline V gene, CDR1 is MNHEY and CDR2 is SVGAGI. The CDR3 has 14 amino acids. In DNA, the CDR3 is TGTGCCAGCAGTCCTACCGGGACAGGGGGCGAGCAGTACTTC. As protein: CASSPTGTGGEQYF.

The gene calls are TRBV7-2 and TRBJ2-2; 8 bases align to TRBD1. The CDR3 contains 15 residues. The germline V gene encodes CDR1 SGHTA and CDR2 FQGNSA. The V and J ends lost 3 bases and 7 bases, in that order; junction bases with no gene match: 7. The CDR3 reads CASSFYQGAGGELFF. The CDR3 bases are TGTGCCAGCAGCTTTTATCAGGGGGCGGGCGGGGAGCTGTTTTTT.

The rearrangement joins TRBV7-9 to TRBJ2-7; no clear D gene. The CDR3 covers 12 residues. Deletions cut 1 base from V and 4 bases from J, with 5 bases between. Per germline, CDR1 SEHNR and CDR2 FQNEAQ (reference sequence). This CDR3 reads CASSLVLYEQYF. The CDR3 DNA follows: TGTGCCAGCAGCTTAGTACTTTACGAGCAGTACTTC.

This clone has just one count. The chain recombines TRBV18 with TRBJ2-7, with D perhaps being TRBD1 or TRBD2 (5 bases each). The germline gives CDR1 KGHSH, CDR2 LQKENI. V was clipped by 0 bases and J by 0 bases, with 9 bases between them. This CDR3 spans 15 amino acids. The CDR3 sequence is CASSPPRGSSYEQYF. CDR3 bases: TGTGCCAGCTCACCACCGAGGGGAAGCTCCTACGAGCAGTACTTC.

The chain uses TRBV19 and TRBJ1-3; no definite D call. Trimming stripped 6 bases from V and 0 bases from J, with 12 bases between. From germline, CDR1 is LNHDA and CDR2 SQIVND (reference sequence). The CDR3 has 15 amino acids. The CDR3 here is CASRHRQDSGNTIYF. The DNA of the CDR3 is TGTGCCAGTAGGCACCGGCAAGACTCTGGAAACACCATATATTTT.

The J gene is TRBJ1-3, the V gene TRBV29-1; TRBD1 is a possible D gene (5 bases). V was trimmed by 7 bases and J by 0 bases, leaving 16 bases between them. Germline V gene data show CDR1 as SQVTM and CDR2 as ANQGSEA. The CDR3 contains 15 residues. CDR3 sequence: CSAKGASHSGNTIYF. CDR3 coding DNA: TGCAGCGCCAAAGGGGCCTCTCACTCTGGAAACACCATATATTTT.

V gene TRBV10-3 combines with J gene TRBJ2-7; 7 positions agree with TRBD1. The germline gives CDR1 ENHRY, CDR2 SYGVKD. The CDR3 covers 16 residues. The V and J ends lost 2 bases and 2 bases, in that order; junction bases with no gene match: 9. The DNA of the CDR3 is TGTGCCATCAGTGAGGCAGGGGGACAGTTGACCTACGAGCAGTACTTC. This sequence encodes CAISEAGGQLTYEQYF.

This chain uses TRBV28 with TRBJ2-7, with 7 bases fitting TRBD1. From germline, CDR1 is MDHEN and CDR2 SYDVKM. The CDR3 is made up of 14 amino acids. V dropped 6 bases and J dropped 2; count of bases not matched to a gene: 7. The CDR3 here is CASRGGKRTYEQYF. The CDR3 DNA reads as TGTGCCAGCAGAGGGGGCAAAAGGACCTACGAGCAGTACTTC.

The chain couples TRBV20-1 to TRBJ2-5; D is unresolved. This CDR3 has 10 amino acids. CDR1 is DFQATT and CDR2 is SNEGSKA in the germline V gene (reference sequence). V lost 4 bases and J lost 5, with 5 bases in between. CDR3: CSATRETQYF. Here the CDR3 DNA reads TGCAGTGCTACGCGGGAGACCCAGTACTTC.

This clone was observed a single time. V gene TRBV7-9 combines with J gene TRBJ2-5; 9 nucleotides line up with TRBD1. Germline V lookup: CDR1 SEHNR, CDR2 FQNEAQ (reference sequence). V dropped 3 bases and J dropped 4; count of bases not matched to a gene: 9. The CDR3 loop spans 16 amino acids. The CDR3 DNA follows: TGTGCCAGCAGCTTTTACAGGGCGGGACAGGGAGAGACCCAGTACTTC. Protein: CASSFYRAGQGETQYF.